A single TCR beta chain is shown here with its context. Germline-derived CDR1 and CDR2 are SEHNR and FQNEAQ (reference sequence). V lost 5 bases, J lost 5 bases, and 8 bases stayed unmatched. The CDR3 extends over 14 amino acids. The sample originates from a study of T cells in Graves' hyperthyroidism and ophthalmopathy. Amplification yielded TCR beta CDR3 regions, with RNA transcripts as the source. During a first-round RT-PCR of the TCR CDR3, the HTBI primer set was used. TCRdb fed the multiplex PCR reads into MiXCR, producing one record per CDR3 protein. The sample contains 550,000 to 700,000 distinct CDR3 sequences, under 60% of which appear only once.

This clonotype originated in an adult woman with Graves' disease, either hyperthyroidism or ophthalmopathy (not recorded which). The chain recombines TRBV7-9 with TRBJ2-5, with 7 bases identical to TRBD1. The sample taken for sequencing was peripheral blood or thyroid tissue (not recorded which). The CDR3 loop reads CASSPTDRDETQYF. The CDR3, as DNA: TGTGCCAGCAGCCCCACCGACAGGGACGAGACCCAGTACTTC.